This T cell receptor (beta chain) was sequenced during a study of shared clonotypes between healthy human individuals. Clones were read by immunoSEQ multiplex PCR, and TCRdb kept only the in-frame ones, dropping some. The sample includes more than 850,000 clones, approximately 80% seen only once; the top ten take under 0.65%. In regard to this clone: Its antigen is unknown.

Findings and limits, study-wide: A generally larger estimated richness was seen in naive subsets than in memory subsets. The authors sampled blood alone, and tissue repertoires likely differ.

This sequence originates from a man aged 18 to 29 in good health. Some clones in this sample may be carry-over from other donors' samples. The sample comprised memory CD4+ T cells from PBMCs. Subset described: CD45RA-negative fraction.

In DNA form, the CDR3 reads TGTGCCAGCAGCCCCCGGCCAGGCAATAGCAATCAGCCCCAGCATTTT. It codes for CASSPRPGNSNQPQHF. The chain combines TRBV6-6 with TRBJ1-5; no clear D gene. The germline V gene has CDR1 MNHNY and CDR2 SVGAGI (reference sequence). V gave up 6 bases and J gave up 0 bases, with 15 bases separating them. The length of the CDR3 is 16 residues.